Given below is one TCR beta chain in context. No cognate antigen has been identified for it. No qualities accompany the bases; no much larger clone lies one base away. The record originates from a study of blood T cell repertoires in COVID-19 (dated by TCRdb to about 2020). Context from the whole study: The collaborator samples originated in the United States, Italy and Spain and spanned the acute and convalescent phases of COVID-19. Samples came from the ongoing ImmuneRACE study (first 160 participants) plus 1,254 subjects from 6 global collaborators. Sample metadata almost always included a de-identified subject ID, COVID-19 status, age in years and sex. The dataset comprised deeply sampled blood TCRbeta repertoires from subjects exposed to, actively infected with, or recovered from COVID-19. Where available, HLA class I and class II types were obtained from metadata supplied by the sample provider rather than from assay-based typing. The prospective study material was composed of cDNA or gDNA derived from T cells, B-cell-depleted T cells, or PBMCs. The repertoires were released in a freely available public database meant as a resource for research on the immune response to SARS-CoV-2.

V and J are truncated by 11 bases and 6 bases respectively, leaving an intervening sequence of 9 bases. From the cysteine through the phenylalanine, the CDR3 covers 10 amino acids. Only CDR3 DNA is held: 30 bases, read in frame from base 1. CDR1 and CDR2, looked up from the germline V gene, are MNHEY and SVGAGI. The immunoSEQ Assay, a bias-controlled multiplex PCR, was used to amplify TCRbeta CDR3 regions from genomic DNA. Per the source publication's procedure: The number of nucleated cells in each sample was estimated from the amplification of reference gene primers within the assay. To quantify the absolute abundance of each unique TCRbeta CDR3 rearrangement, sequence reads were collapsed and filtered. For each sample, productive Simpson clonality was calculated as the square root of Simpson's diversity index over productive rearrangements. TCRdb mirrors the immuneACCESS table, restricted to in-frame sequences. Some clones are absent from its copies; in checked studies, under half trace to an unresolved V gene, and the reason for the others is unknown. From that table come the V and J calls and clone size; the DNA was used to work out D and trimming. The sample table records under 350,000 clones; 65% to 90% of these occur just once. Together, the top ten hold 6% to 9% of the sample.

Overall study results and their limits: The amount of clinical and demographic metadata varied by source and participant and was provided uncurated.

Whole blood was collected in K2EDTA tubes by collaborating institutions according to the institutions' own protocols. For TCRbeta analysis, collaborators shipped samples in one of three forms: frozen whole blood, isolated PBMCs, or DNA extracted from either of those sample types. The rearrangement combines TRBV6-5 with TRBJ2-3; matching of 5 bases hints at TRBD2 as the D gene. The sequenced material came from peripheral blood. This receptor was obtained from a human donor in a cohort sampled during active COVID-19. The CDR3 corresponds to CAHRGDTQYF. The base sequence is TGTGCCCACCGAGGGGATACGCAGTATTTT.